This entry lists 2 T cell receptor beta chains sequenced from one sample in a study of siplizumab effects on memory and regulatory T cells. Sequenced by immunoSEQ multiplex PCR; TCRdb stores in-frame clones only, minus some. Seen here are some 100,000 clones, 75% to 95% observed once, and the top ten hold under 3%. The sequencing input was CD4+ T cells sorted from blood. The receptors derive from a human donor in good health. Some clones in this sample may be carry-over from other donors' samples.

This clone is a singleton in its sample. The chain uses TRBV30 and TRBJ2-1, with 12 bases fitting TRBD2. This CDR3 comprises 17 residues. V was clipped by 0 bases and J by 4 bases; unmatched bases: 7. CDR1 and CDR2 (germline): GTSNPN, SVGIG (reference sequence). Written as DNA, the CDR3 is TGTGCCTGGAGTGTACAAAGGACTAGCGGGAAATACAATGAGCAGTTCTTC. Its protein product is CAWSVQRTSGKYNEQFF.

The chain employs TRBV7-9 and TRBJ1-1; D is undetermined. The germline V and J ends were trimmed by 9 bases and 3 bases, with 17 bases remaining between them. This CDR3 is built from 14 residues. Germline V lookup: CDR1 SEHNR, CDR2 FQNEAQ (reference sequence). The CDR3 region is CASSSKSLHTEAFF. CDR3 sequence (DNA): TGTGCCAGTTCCTCGAAATCCTTACACACTGAAGCTTTCTTT.